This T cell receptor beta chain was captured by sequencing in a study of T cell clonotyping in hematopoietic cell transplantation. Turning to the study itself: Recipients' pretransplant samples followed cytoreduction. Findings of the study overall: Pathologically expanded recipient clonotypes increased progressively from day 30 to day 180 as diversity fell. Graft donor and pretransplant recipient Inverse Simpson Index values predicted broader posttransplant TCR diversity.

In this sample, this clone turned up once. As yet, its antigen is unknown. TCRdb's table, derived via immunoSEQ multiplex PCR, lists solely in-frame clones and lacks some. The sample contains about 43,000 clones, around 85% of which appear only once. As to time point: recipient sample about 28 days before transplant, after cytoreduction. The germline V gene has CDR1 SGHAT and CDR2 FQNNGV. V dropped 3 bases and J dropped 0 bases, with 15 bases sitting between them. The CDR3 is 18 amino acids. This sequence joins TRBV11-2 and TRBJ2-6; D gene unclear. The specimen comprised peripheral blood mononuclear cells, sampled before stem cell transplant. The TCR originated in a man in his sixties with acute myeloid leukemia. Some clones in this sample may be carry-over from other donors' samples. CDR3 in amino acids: CASSLDDVSSSGANVLTF. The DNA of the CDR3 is TGTGCCAGCAGCTTGGACGATGTCTCTAGCTCTGGGGCCAACGTCCTGACTTTC.